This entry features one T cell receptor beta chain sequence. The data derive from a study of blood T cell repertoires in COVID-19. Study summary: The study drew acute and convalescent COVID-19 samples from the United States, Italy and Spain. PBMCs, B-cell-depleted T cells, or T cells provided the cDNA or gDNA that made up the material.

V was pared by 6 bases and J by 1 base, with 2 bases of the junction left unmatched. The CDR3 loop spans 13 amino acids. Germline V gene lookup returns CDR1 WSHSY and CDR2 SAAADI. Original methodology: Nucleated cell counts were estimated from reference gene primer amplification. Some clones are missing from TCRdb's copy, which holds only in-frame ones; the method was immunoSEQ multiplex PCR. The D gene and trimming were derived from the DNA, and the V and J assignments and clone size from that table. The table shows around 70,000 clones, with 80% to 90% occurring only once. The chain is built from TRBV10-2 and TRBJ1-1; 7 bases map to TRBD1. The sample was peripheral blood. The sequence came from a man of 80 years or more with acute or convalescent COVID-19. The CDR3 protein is CASRWDRNTEAFF. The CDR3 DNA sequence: TGCGCCAGCAGGTGGGACAGGAACACTGAAGCTTTCTTT.